This TCR beta chain comes out of a study of regulatory T cells in long-lasting Graves disease. Arm-PCR of CDR3 regions with iRepertoire HTBI primers generated TCR beta libraries. TCRdb re-called the multiplex PCR reads with MiXCR, one entry per CDR3 protein. The table lists roughly 450,000 distinct CDR3 sequences, 20% to 30% of them singletons. Germline-derived CDR1 and CDR2 are SGHKS and YYEKEE (reference sequence). CDR3 size: 14 residues. Trimming left V 4 bases short and J 7 bases short, with 14 bases between. This clonotype was found many times. What it binds is not known. As to time point: persistent/refractory GD, antithyroid drugs over 5 years with positive TRAb. Scientists built the TCR library using RNA that was extracted from PBMCs. Study results and caveats: There were preferences for TRBV28, TRBJ1-2 and TRBJ2-5 in persistent disease. Persistent Graves' patients showed a TCR diversity that was lower than that of newly diagnosed ones. Whereas approximately 950 public clonotypes were shared by new patients, persistent patients shared more, at roughly 3,000. The small sample size may have reduced accuracy.

This sequence joins TRBV5-5 and TRBJ1-4; no clear D. This TCR came from a female donor with Graves disease. Specimen: peripheral blood mononuclear cells (PBMCs), collected when the disease was refractory, from a patient treated with antithyroid drugs. CDR3 protein: CASSMDGRFEKLFF. The CDR3 coding sequence is TGTGCCAGCAGCATGGACGGGCGGTTTGAAAAACTGTTTTTT.